The 5 T cell receptor beta chains below all came from one sample that was sequenced in a study of blood T cell repertoires in COVID-19 (dated by TCRdb to 2019 to 2021). Library method: the immunoSEQ multiplex PCR assay. TCRdb retrieved this table from immuneACCESS and kept in-frame rearrangements only. Not all clones are present; in checked studies, unresolved V genes account for under half, and no reason is known for the remainder. The sample table records 210,000 or so clones; about 91% of these occur just once. The ten largest account for around 1.6% of the sample. The sample was peripheral blood. The receptor set was obtained from a man aged 18 to 29 with active or convalescent COVID-19.

The chain is built from TRBV19 and TRBJ1-4; unclear D gene. The V gene lost 7 bases and the J gene lost 5 bases, with 14 bases spanning the gap. In germline, CDR1 is LNHDA, CDR2 SQIVND (reference sequence). The CDR3 loop spans 14 amino acids. The CDR3 region has the DNA TGTGCCAGTACACGGTCATCGCCGAATGAAAAACTGTTTTTT. Residues: CASTRSSPNEKLFF.

The gene calls are TRBV30 and TRBJ1-1; 8 positions agree with TRBD1. The V and J ends lost 8 bases and 6 bases, in that order; junction bases with no gene match: 5. The length of the CDR3 is 11 residues. Germline V gene sequence: CDR1 GTSNPN, CDR2 SVGIG (reference sequence). In DNA form, the CDR3 reads TGTGCCCACGGACAGGGCGCTGAAGCTTTCTTT. It codes for CAHGQGAEAFF.

The CDR3 region is CASSPLGARTQGPEQYF. CDR3 DNA sequence: TGTGCCAGCTCACCTCTGGGGGCGCGGACTCAGGGGCCCGAGCAGTACTTC. The chain employs TRBV18 and TRBJ2-7; D is possibly TRBD1 (6 bases). The CDR3 contains 17 residues. The germline gives CDR1 KGHSH, CDR2 LQKENI. V was trimmed by 3 bases and J by 6 bases, leaving 24 bases between them.

The chain links TRBV7-9 to TRBJ2-7; D is uncertain. This CDR3 is 13 amino acids long. Germline CDR1 is SEHNR and CDR2 is FQNEAQ (reference sequence). Deletions cut 2 bases from V and 1 base from J, with 6 bases between. The CDR3, as DNA: TGTGCCAGCAGCTTACCCCAGTCCTACGAGCAGTACTTC. Translated: CASSLPQSYEQYF.

The genes are TRBV9 and TRBJ1-6; 8 bases are shared with TRBD1. Losses at the gene ends were 3 bases for V and 9 bases for J; bases not matched to a gene: 8. The germline V gene encodes CDR1 SGDLS and CDR2 YYNGEE. This CDR3 spans 15 amino acids. CDR3 region: CASSGAGTGGSPLHF. Here the CDR3 DNA reads TGTGCCAGCAGCGGCGCCGGGACAGGCGGTTCACCCCTCCACTTT.